This TCR beta chain appears in the sequencing data of a study of response to subunit inactivated influenza vaccine. Study conclusions and caveats: The authors offered the suggestion that each seasonal influenza vaccination recruits few new T cells.

With 6 bases removed from V and 5 bases from J, the gap between germline ends came to 11 bases. This CDR3 spans 13 amino acids. In regard to this clonotype: Its antigen is as yet unknown.

TCRdb analysed the RT-PCR reads with MiXCR anew, one entry per CDR3 protein. The sample has 860,000 or so distinct CDR3 sequences; 21% are singletons. This sample comprised PBMCs from blood, obtained roughly 5 days after vaccination. This chain joins TRBV12-3 or TRBV12-4 and TRBJ1-5; D unclear. The sequence was obtained from a man aged 50-60 years who received an inactivated influenza vaccine. This chain's CDR3 is CASRPATDQPQHF. CDR3 nucleotide sequence: TGTGCCAGCAGGCCAGCTACCGATCAGCCCCAGCATTTT.